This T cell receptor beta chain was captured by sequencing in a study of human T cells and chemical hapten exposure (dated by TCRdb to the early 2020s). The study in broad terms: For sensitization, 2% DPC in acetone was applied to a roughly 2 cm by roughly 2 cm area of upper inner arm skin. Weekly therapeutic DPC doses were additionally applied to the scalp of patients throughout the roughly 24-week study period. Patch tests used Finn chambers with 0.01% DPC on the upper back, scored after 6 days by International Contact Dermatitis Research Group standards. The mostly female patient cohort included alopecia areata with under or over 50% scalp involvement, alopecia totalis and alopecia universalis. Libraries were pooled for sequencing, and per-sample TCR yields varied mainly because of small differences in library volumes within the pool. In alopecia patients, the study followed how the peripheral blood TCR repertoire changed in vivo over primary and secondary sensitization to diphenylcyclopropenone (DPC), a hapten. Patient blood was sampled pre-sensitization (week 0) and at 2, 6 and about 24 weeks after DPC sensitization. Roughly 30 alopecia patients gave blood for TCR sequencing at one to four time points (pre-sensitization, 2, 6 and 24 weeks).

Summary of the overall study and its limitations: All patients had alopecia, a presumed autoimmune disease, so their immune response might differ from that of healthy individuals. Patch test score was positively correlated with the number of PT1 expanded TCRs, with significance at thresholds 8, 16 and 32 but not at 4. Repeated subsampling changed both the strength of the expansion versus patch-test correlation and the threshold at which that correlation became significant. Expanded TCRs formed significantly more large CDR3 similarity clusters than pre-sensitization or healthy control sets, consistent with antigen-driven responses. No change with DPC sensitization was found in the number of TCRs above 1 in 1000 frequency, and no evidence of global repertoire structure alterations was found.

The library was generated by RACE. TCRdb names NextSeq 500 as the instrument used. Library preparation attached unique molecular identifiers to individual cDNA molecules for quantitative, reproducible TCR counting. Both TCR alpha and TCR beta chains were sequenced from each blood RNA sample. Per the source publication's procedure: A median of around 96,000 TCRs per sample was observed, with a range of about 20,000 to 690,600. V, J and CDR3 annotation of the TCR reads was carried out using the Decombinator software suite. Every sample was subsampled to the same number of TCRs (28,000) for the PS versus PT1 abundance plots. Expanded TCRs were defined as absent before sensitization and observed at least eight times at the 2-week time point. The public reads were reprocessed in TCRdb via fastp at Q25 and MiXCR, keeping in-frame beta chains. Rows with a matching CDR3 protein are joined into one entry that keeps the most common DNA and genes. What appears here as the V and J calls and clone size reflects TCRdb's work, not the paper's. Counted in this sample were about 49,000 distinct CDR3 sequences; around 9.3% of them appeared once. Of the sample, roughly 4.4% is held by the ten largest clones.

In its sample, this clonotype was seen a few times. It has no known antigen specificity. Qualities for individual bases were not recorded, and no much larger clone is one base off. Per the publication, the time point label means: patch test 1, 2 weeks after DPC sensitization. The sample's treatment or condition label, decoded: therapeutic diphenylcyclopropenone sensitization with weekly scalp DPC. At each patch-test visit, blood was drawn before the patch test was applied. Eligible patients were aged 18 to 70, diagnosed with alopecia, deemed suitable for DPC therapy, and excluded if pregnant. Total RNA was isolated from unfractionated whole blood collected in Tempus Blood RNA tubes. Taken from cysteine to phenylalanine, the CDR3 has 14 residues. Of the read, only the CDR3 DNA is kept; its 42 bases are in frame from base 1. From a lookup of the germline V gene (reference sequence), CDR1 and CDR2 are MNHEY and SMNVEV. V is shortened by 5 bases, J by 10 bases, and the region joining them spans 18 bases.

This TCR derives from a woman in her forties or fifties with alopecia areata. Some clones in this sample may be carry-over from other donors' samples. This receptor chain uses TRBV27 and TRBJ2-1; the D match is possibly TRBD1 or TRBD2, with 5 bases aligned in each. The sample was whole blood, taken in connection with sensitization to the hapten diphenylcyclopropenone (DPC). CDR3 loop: CASSTTVGRDEQFF. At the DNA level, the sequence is TGTGCCAGCAGTACCACGGTGGGCAGGGACGAGCAGTTCTTC.